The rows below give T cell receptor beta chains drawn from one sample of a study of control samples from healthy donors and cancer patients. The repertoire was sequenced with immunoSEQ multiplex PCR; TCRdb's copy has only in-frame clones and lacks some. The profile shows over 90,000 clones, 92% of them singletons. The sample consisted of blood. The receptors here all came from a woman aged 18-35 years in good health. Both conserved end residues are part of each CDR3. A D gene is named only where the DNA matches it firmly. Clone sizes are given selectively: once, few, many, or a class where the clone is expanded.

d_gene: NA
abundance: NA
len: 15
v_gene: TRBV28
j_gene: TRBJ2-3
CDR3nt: TGTGCCAGCAGTTTATGGGGGGCCGGCGCAGATACGCAGTATTTT
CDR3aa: CASSLWGAGADTQYF

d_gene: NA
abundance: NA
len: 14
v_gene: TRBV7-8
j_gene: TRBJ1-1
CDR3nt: TGTGCCAGCAGCTTAGTTCCGGGTGGAACTGAAGCTTTCTTT
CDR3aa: CASSLVPGGTEAFF

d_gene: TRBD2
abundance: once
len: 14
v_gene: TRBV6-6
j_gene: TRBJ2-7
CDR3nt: TGTGCCAGCAGTCGGACTAGCGGGGACTACGAGCAGTACTTC
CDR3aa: CASSRTSGDYEQYF

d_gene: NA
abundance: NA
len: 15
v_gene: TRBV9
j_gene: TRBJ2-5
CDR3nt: TGTGCCAGCAGCGTAGCTAGTCAGGACCCTGAGACCCAGTACTTC
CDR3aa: CASSVASQDPETQYF

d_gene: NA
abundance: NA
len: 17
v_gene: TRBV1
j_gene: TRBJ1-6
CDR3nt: TGCACCAGCAGCCAACCAGGACAGGGCAGAGACTATTCACCCCTCCACTTT
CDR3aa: CTSSQPGQGRDYSPLHF

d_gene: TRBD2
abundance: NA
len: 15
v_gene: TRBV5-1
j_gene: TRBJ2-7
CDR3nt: TGCGCCAGCAGCTCGGGACTAGCGGGAGCCTACGAGCAGTACTTC
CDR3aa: CASSSGLAGAYEQYF

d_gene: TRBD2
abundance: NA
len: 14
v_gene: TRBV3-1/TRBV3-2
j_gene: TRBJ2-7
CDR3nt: TGTGCCAGCAGCATCATTAGCGGGAGCGGCGAGCAGTACTTC
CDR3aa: CASSIISGSGEQYF

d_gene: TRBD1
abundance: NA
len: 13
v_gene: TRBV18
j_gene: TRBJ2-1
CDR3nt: TGTGCCAGCTCACGGGGACAGGGAGGTGAGCAGTTCTTC
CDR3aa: CASSRGQGGEQFF

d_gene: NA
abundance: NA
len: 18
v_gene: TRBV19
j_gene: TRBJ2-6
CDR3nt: TGTGCCAGTAGTATAAGGGCCAGCGTTACCTCTGGGGCCAACGTCCTGACTTTC
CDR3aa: CASSIRASVTSGANVLTF

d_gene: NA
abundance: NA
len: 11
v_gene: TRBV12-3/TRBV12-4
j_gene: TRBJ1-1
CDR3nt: TGTGCCAGCAGTGTGACAGGTAGCGCTTTCTTT
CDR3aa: CASSVTGSAFF

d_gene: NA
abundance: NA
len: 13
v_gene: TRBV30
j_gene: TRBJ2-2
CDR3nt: TGTGCCTGGAGCGGAACGAACACCGGGGAGCTGTTTTTT
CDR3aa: CAWSGTNTGELFF

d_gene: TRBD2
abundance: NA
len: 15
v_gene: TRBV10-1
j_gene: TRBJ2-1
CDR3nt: TGCGCCAGCAACCCTAGCGGGGGGAAATACAATGAGCAGTTCTTC
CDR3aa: CASNPSGGKYNEQFF

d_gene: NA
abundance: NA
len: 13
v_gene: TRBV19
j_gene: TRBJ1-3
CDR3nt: TGTGCCACCAGACAAGGAGCTGGAAACACCATATATTTT
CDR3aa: CATRQGAGNTIYF

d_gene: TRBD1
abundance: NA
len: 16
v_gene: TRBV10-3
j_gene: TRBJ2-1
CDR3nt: TGTGCCATCAGTAGGAGACAGGGCATCCAGGGGAATGAGCAGTTCTTC
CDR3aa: CAISRRQGIQGNEQFF

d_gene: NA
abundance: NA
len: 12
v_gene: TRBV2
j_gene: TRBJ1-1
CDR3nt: TGTGCCAGCAGTGAAGCGAGCACTGAAGCTTTCTTT
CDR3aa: CASSEASTEAFF

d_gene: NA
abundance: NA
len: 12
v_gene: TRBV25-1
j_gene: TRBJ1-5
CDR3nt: TGTGCCAGCAGGGTGGGCAATCAGCCCCAGCATTTT
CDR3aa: CASRVGNQPQHF

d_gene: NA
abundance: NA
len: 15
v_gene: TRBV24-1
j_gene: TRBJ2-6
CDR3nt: TGTGCCACCAGTGATACGGGTGCTGGGGCCAACGTCCTGACTTTC
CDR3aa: CATSDTGAGANVLTF

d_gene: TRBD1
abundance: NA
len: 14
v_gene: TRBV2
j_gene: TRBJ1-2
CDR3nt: TGTGCCAGCAGCAGGGACAGGGAAGTTAATGGCTACACCTTC
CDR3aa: CASSRDREVNGYTF

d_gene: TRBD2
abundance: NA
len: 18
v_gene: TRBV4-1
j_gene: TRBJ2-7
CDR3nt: TGCGCCAGCAGCCAAGTTGGACTAGCGGGAGGAAACCCCTACGAGCAGTACTTC
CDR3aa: CASSQVGLAGGNPYEQYF

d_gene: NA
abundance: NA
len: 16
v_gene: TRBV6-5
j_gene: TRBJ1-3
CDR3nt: TGTGCCAGCAGTTACCAGAGGGGGGAGTCTGGAAACACCATATATTTT
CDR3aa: CASSYQRGESGNTIYF

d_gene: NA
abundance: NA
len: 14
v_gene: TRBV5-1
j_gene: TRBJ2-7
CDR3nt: TGCGCCAGCAGCGACGACAGACCCTCCTACGAGCAGTACTTC
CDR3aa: CASSDDRPSYEQYF

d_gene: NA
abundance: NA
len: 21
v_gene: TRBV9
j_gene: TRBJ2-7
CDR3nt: TGTGCCAGCAGCGTAGATGGCTCCGGGACACTGAAACTTCTAAAGGATCACGAGCAGTACTTC
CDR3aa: CASSVDGSGTLKLLKDHEQYF

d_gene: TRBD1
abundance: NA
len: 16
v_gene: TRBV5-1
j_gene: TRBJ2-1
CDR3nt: TGCGCCAGCAGCGCATGGGGCAGGGGGACGTCCCGTGAGCAGTTCTTC
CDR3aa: CASSAWGRGTSREQFF

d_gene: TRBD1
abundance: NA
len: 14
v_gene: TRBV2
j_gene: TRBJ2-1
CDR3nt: TGTGCCAGCAGTTGGGCCAGGGGGCGGAATGAGCAGTTCTTC
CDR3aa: CASSWARGRNEQFF

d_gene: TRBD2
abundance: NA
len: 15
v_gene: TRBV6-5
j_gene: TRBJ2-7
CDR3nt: TGTGCCAGCAGTCTTAGCGGGGGGGCCTACTACGAGCAGTACTTC
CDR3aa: CASSLSGGAYYEQYF

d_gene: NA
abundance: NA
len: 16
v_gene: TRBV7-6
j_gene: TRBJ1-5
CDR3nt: TGTGCCAGCAGCGCAGATATGGGGGGAAGCAATCAGCCCCAGCATTTT
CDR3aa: CASSADMGGSNQPQHF

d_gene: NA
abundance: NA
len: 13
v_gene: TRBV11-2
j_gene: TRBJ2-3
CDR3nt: TGTGCCAGCAGAACCCCCGGCACAGATACGCAGTATTTT
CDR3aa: CASRTPGTDTQYF

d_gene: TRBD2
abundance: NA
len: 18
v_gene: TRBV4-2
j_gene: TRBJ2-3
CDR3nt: TGTGCCAGCAGCCAAGGGCCCCGAGCGGGGGGCCCGGGAGATACGCAGTATTTT
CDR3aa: CASSQGPRAGGPGDTQYF

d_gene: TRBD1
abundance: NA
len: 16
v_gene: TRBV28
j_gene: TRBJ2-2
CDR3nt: TGTGCCAGCAGGTCTAAGGGGGCCTGGAGCACCGGGGAGCTGTTTTTT
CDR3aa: CASRSKGAWSTGELFF

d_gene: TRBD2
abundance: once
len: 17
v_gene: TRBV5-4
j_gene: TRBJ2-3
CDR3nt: TGTGCCAGCAGCTTAGGGGGTAACAGACTAGCGACAGATACGCAGTATTTT
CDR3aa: CASSLGGNRLATDTQYF

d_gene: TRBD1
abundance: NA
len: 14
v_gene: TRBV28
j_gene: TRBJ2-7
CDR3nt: TGTGCCAGCAGTTTGGGACAGGGGGTTGACGAGCAGTACTTC
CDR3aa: CASSLGQGVDEQYF

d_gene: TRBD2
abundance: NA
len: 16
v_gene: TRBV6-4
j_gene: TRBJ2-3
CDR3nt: TGTGCCAGCAGTGACTCGCCTAGCGGGATCACAGATACGCAGTATTTT
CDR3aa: CASSDSPSGITDTQYF

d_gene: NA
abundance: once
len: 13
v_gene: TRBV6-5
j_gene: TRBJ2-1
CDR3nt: TGTGCCAGCAGTTACTCGATAGGCTATGAGCAGTTCTTC
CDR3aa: CASSYSIGYEQFF

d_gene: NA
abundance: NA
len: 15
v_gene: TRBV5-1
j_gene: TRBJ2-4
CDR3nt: TGCGCCAGCAGCTCGGGGGACGTGTCCAAAAACATTCAGTACTTC
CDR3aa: CASSSGDVSKNIQYF

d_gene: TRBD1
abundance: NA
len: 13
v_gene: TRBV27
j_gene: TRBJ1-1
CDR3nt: TGTGCCAGCAGTTTAAACGGACAGGGGAGGACTTTCTTT
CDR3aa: CASSLNGQGRTFF

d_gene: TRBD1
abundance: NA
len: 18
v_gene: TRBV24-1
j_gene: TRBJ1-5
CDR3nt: TGTGCCACCAGTGATTGGGGGACAGGGGTAACCCTCCATCAGCCCCAGCATTTT
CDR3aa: CATSDWGTGVTLHQPQHF

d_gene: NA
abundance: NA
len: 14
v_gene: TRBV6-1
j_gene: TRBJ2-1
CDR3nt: TGTGCCAGCAGTGAAGCTCAGTCCTACAATGAGCAGTTCTTC
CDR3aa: CASSEAQSYNEQFF

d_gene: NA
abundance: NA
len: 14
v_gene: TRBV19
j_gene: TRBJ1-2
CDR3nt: TGTGCCAGTAGTATAGATCCGACCGTAAGGGGCTACACCTTC
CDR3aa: CASSIDPTVRGYTF

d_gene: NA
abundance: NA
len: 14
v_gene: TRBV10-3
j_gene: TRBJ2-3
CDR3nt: TGTGCCATCAGAACCGGGACTAGCACAGATACGCAGTATTTT
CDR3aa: CAIRTGTSTDTQYF

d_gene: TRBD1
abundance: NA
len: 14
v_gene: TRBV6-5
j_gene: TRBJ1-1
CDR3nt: TGTGCCAGCAGCATGGACAGGATGAACACTGAAGCTTTCTTT
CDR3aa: CASSMDRMNTEAFF

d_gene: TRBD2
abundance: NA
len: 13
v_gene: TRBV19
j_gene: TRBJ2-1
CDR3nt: TGTGCCAGTAGTACTCTAGCGGTCAATGAGCAGTTCTTC
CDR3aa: CASSTLAVNEQFF

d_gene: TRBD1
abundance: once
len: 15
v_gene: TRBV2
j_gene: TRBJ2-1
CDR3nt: TGTGCCAGCAGTCGACAGGGGCCCTCCTACAATGAGCAGTTCTTC
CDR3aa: CASSRQGPSYNEQFF

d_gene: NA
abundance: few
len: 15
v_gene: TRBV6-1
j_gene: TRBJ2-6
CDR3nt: TGTGCCAGCAGTGAAACTAGCTCTGGGGCCAACGTCCTGACTTTC
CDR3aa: CASSETSSGANVLTF

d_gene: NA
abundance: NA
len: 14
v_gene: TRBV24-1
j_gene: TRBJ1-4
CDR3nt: TGTGCCACCAGCGAAGGTAGTCGGGAGGAAAAACTGTTTTTT
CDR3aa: CATSEGSREEKLFF

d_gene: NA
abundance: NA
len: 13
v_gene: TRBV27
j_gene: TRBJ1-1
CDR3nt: TGTGCCAGCAGTCTACAGGGTTTCACTGAAGCTTTCTTT
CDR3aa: CASSLQGFTEAFF

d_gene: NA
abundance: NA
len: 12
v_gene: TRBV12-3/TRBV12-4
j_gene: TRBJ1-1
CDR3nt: TGTGCCAGCGGACGGGGCAACACTGAAGCTTTCTTT
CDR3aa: CASGRGNTEAFF

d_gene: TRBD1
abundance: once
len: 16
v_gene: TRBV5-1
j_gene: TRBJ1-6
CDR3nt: TGCGCCAGCAGCCTGGGACAGGGGGGAACTAATTCACCCCTCCACTTT
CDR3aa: CASSLGQGGTNSPLHF